One sample yielded the 28 T cell receptor beta chains listed below, sequenced in a study of spatial heterogeneity in lung cancer. As to time point: sample taken at primary tumor resection. Frozen PBMC, nontumor lung or tumor provided whole RNA, which was sequenced unsorted. MiXCR, run by TCRdb on the 5' RACE reads, gives a single entry per CDR3 protein. The sample shows a few thousand distinct CDR3 sequences, 28% of them seen only once. The specimen comprised PBMCs, sampled at surgery. The receptor source for this set is a male donor with early-stage non-small cell lung cancer.

This clonotype was seen more than once but under ten times. This chain joins TRBV28 and TRBJ2-3; D is unresolved. V gave up 2 bases and J gave up 7 bases, with 7 bases separating them. The CDR3 extends over 12 amino acids. Germline-derived CDR1 and CDR2 are MDHEN and SYDVKM. CDR3 sequence (DNA): TGTGCCAGCAGTTTACCCCAGAATACGCAGTATTTT. This encodes CASSLPQNTQYF.

Within the sample, this clonotype is medium-sized. The chain combines TRBV29-1 with TRBJ2-5, with D hard to call. The germline V and J ends were trimmed by 3 bases and 2 bases, with 7 bases remaining between them. Looked up from germline, CDR1 is SQVTM and CDR2 is ANQGSEA. CDR3 length: 12 residues. Here the CDR3 DNA reads TGCAGCGTTGAGGAGCGTCAAGAGACCCAGTACTTC. Its protein is CSVEERQETQYF.

This clonotype has a handful of counts. The chain uses TRBV29-1 and TRBJ2-2; D might be TRBD2 (6 bases). This CDR3 spans 14 amino acids. The germline V gene has CDR1 SQVTM and CDR2 ANQGSEA. The CDR3 loop is CTAGSPGGTGELFF. The CDR3 DNA sequence: TGCACGGCCGGGAGTCCCGGGGGCACCGGGGAGCTGTTTTTT.

The chain recombines TRBV28 with TRBJ2-3; 9 bases fit TRBD2. This CDR3 comprises 13 residues. Germline assignment: CDR1 MDHEN and CDR2 SYDVKM. With V trimmed by 8 bases and J by 4 bases, 4 bases remained unmatched. CDR3 nucleotide sequence: TGTGCCAGCTCGCGGGGGGGCGCAGATACGCAGTATTTT. It encodes CASSRGGADTQYF.

This clonotype was detected a few times. The chain links TRBV7-2 to TRBJ2-1; a possible D gene is TRBD2 (7 bases). The germline V and J ends were trimmed by 2 bases and 8 bases, with 19 bases remaining between them. Looked up from germline, CDR1 is SGHTA and CDR2 is FQGNSA. CDR3 size: 16 residues. The CDR3 DNA sequence: TGTGCCAGCAGCTTACTCTCGGGGGGCAGGTTCGATGAGCAGTTCTTC. This sequence encodes CASSLLSGGRFDEQFF.

This clonotype ranks as medium-sized. The chain joins TRBV19 to TRBJ1-5; TRBD1 is a possible D gene (5 bases). Trimming took off 7 bases at V and 2 bases at J, with 18 bases between the two ends. Germline assignment: CDR1 LNHDA and CDR2 SQIVND (reference sequence). The CDR3 runs to 16 residues. The DNA for the CDR3 is TGTGCCAGTATCCCCCGGGGGTCCGGCGGCAATCAGCCCCAGCATTTT. Amino acids: CASIPRGSGGNQPQHF.

This clonotype ranks as medium-sized. The V gene is TRBV7-9, the J gene TRBJ1-5; no clear D gene. The CDR3 runs 14 residues. CDR1 is SEHNR, CDR2 FQNEAQ, per germline (reference sequence). V lost 1 base and J lost 3, with 7 bases in between. The CDR3 DNA is TGTGCCAGCAGCTTAGATCTTCCCAATCAGCCCCAGCATTTT. This encodes CASSLDLPNQPQHF.

This chain uses TRBV11-2 with TRBJ2-6; the match to TRBD2 covers 8 bases. CDR3 length equals 17 residues. V gave up 5 bases and J gave up 0 bases; unmatched junction bases: 6. CDR1 and CDR2 (germline): SGHAT, FQNNGV. The CDR3 DNA sequence: TGTGCCAGCAGCGCGTGGCGGGGGGCCTCTGGGGCCAACGTCCTGACTTTC. Translating gives CASSAWRGASGANVLTF.

This clonotype showed up just a few times. The CDR3 DNA sequence: TGCGCCAGCAGCCCCTTAGTGGGGGGGGAGACAGATACGCAGTATTTT. It encodes CASSPLVGGETDTQYF. The chain employs TRBV5-1 and TRBJ2-3; the match to TRBD2 covers 7 bases. Germline V lookup: CDR1 SGHRS, CDR2 YFSETQ. The CDR3 contains 16 residues. V was clipped by 4 bases and J by 3 bases; unmatched bases: 11.

V is TRBV20-1 and J is TRBJ1-1, with 8 positions matching TRBD1. V shed 5 bases, J shed 0 bases, and the junction held 2 bases outside the gene matches. The CDR3 is made up of 13 amino acids. The germline CDR1 and CDR2 sequences are DFQATT and SNEGSKA (reference sequence). CDR3 DNA: TGCAGTGCTGACAGGGGAATGAACACTGAAGCTTTCTTT. It encodes CSADRGMNTEAFF.

The chain employs TRBV6-2 or TRBV6-3 and TRBJ2-5; unclear D gene. Trimming took off 8 bases at V and 3 bases at J, with 7 bases between the two ends. The germline V gene has CDR1 MNHEY and CDR2 SVGEGT. There are 11 residues in the CDR3. The CDR3 loop reads CASGREETQYF. In DNA, the CDR3 is TGTGCCAGCGGAAGAGAAGAGACCCAGTACTTC.

The chain couples TRBV29-1 to TRBJ1-2; 7 bases map to TRBD1. CDR1 and CDR2 from the germline V gene are SQVTM and ANQGSEA. This CDR3 spans 12 amino acids. V was clipped by 3 bases and J by 4 bases; unmatched bases: 2. The CDR3 region is CSVDGDSYGYTF. As DNA, the CDR3 is TGCAGCGTTGATGGGGACAGCTATGGCTACACCTTC.

This clonotype turned up a few times. This rearrangement joins TRBV5-1 to TRBJ1-1, with 7 nucleotides matching TRBD1. The length of the CDR3 is 16 residues. Unmatched junction bases numbered 9, after V lost 3 bases and J lost 1 base. CDR1 and CDR2 (germline): SGHRS, YFSETQ. The CDR3 DNA reads as TGCGCCAGCAGCTGGGGATTGGGACAGCGGAACACTGAAGCTTTCTTT. Protein product: CASSWGLGQRNTEAFF.

This clonotype was recorded many times. The V and J genes are TRBV3-1 and TRBJ2-3; D possibly corresponds to TRBD2 (5 bases). CDR3 length equals 16 residues. V shed 4 bases and J shed 0 bases, with 14 bases lying between them. Germline V gene data show CDR1 as LGHDT and CDR2 as YNNKEL (reference sequence). In DNA form, the CDR3 reads TGTGCCAGCAGCCCCGCGGACTTTCCTAGCACAGATACGCAGTATTTT. It codes for CASSPADFPSTDTQYF.

This sequence joins TRBV19 and TRBJ1-5; unclear D gene. The V and J ends lost 4 bases and 7 bases respectively, with 11 bases between them. This CDR3 spans 13 amino acids. Germline CDR1 is LNHDA and CDR2 is SQIVND (reference sequence). The CDR3 DNA sequence: TGTGCCAGTAGTAATGGACCGGGGCAGCCCCAGCATTTT. Amino acids: CASSNGPGQPQHF.

The gene calls are TRBV24-1 and TRBJ2-3, with a weak D call TRBD2 (6 bases). This CDR3 is built from 17 residues. CDR1 is KGHDR, CDR2 SFDVKD, per germline. The V end lost 6 bases, the J end lost 2 bases, and 20 bases lay between the germline ends. In DNA form, the CDR3 reads TGTGCCACCAGTACCAAAGAGGAGGGCGAAGACACAGATACGCAGTATTTT. Translated, it gives CATSTKEEGEDTDTQYF.

This clonotype occurred a few times. V usage is TRBV5-1 and J usage is TRBJ2-7, with D perhaps TRBD2 (5 bases). Trimming left V 5 bases short and J 4 bases short, with 13 bases between. Germline values: CDR1 SGHRS, CDR2 YFSETQ. This CDR3 comprises 13 residues. The CDR3 coding sequence is TGCGCCAGCAGGGACCCAGGAGGTTACGAGCAGTACTTC. It yields the protein CASRDPGGYEQYF. The variable domain in full, with the rest retrieved from reference TRBV5-1 and TRBJ2-7, is KAGVTQTPRYLIKTRGQQVTLSCSPISGHRSVSWYQQTPGQGLQFLFEYFSETQRNKGNFPGRFSGRQFSNSRSEMNVSTLELGDSALYLCASRDPGGYEQYFGPGTRLTVT.

By share of the sample, this clonotype is medium-sized. J is TRBJ2-7 and V is TRBV20-1, with 10 nucleotides matching TRBD1. The germline V gene encodes CDR1 DFQATT and CDR2 SNEGSKA (reference sequence). The junction had 6 bases not matched to a gene; V was cut back by 3 bases and J by 1 base. This CDR3 region has 15 residues. The CDR3 DNA follows: TGCAGTGCTAGGGATCGGACAGGGGGTTCCTACGAGCAGTACTTC. It encodes CSARDRTGGSYEQYF.

The chain links TRBV5-1 to TRBJ2-2; D may be TRBD1 or TRBD2 (5 bases each). The length of the CDR3 is 14 residues. Trimming removed 7 bases from V and 5 bases from J, with 15 bases in between. The germline V gene has CDR1 SGHRS and CDR2 YFSETQ. The CDR3 DNA reads as TGCGCCAGCCGGATCATCGGGACGACCGGGGAGCTGTTTTTT. Protein product: CASRIIGTTGELFF.

The chain joins TRBV10-3 to TRBJ2-1, with D perhaps given as TRBD1 or TRBD2 (6 bases each). Germline CDR1 reads ENHRY; CDR2 reads SYGVKD. V dropped 4 bases and J dropped 5 bases, with 15 bases sitting between them. This CDR3 has 15 amino acids. The CDR3 DNA is TGTGCCATCAGTGTAAGACAGGAGGGAAACAATGAGCAGTTCTTC. Amino acid sequence: CAISVRQEGNNEQFF.

The chain uses TRBV7-3 and TRBJ2-1; 8 bases are shared with TRBD2. J lost 8 bases, V lost 0 bases, and 3 bases had no gene match. CDR3 length equals 14 residues. Germline-derived CDR1 and CDR2 are SGHTA and FQGTGA. The CDR3 nucleotides are TGTGCCAGCAGCTTAACTAGCGGGAACCATGAGCAGTTCTTC. As protein: CASSLTSGNHEQFF.

This clonotype ranks as medium-sized. The V call is TRBV10-2, the J call TRBJ2-7; 8 positions match TRBD1. With 3 bases clipped from V and 4 bases from J, the junction kept 5 bases outside the gene matches. CDR3 length equals 14 residues. In germline, CDR1 is WSHSY, CDR2 SAAADI. CDR3 bases: TGCGCCAGCAGTGATCAGGGGGCGAGGTACGAGCAGTACTTC. It specifies CASSDQGARYEQYF.

This clonotype is categorized as medium-sized (0.01 to 0.1%). The rearrangement uses TRBV20-1 and TRBJ1-5, with 7 positions matching TRBD1. Losses at the gene ends were 2 bases for V and 8 bases for J; bases not matched to a gene: 12. The germline V gene has CDR1 DFQATT and CDR2 SNEGSKA (reference sequence). The CDR3 is 15 residues long. CDR3 bases: TGCAGTGCTAGACCCGGGACAGCGGATTTAGAGCCCCAGCATTTT. Protein sequence: CSARPGTADLEPQHF.

By share, this clonotype ranks as medium-sized. V is TRBV5-5 and J is TRBJ1-5; 9 nucleotides match TRBD1. The germline V gene encodes CDR1 SGHKS and CDR2 YYEKEE (reference sequence). The CDR3 loop spans 17 amino acids. Trimming at V came to 4 bases and at J to 0 bases, leaving 8 bases not matched to a gene. This CDR3 reads CASSPGTGLYSNQPQHF. The CDR3 region has the DNA TGTGCCAGCAGCCCCGGGACAGGGTTATATAGCAATCAGCCCCAGCATTTT.

In its sample, this clonotype is medium-sized. The chain has TRBV18 and TRBJ2-6; possible D gene TRBD1, 6 bases. The CDR3 sequence is 17 residues long. Germline CDR1 is KGHSH and CDR2 is LQKENI. Trimming pared 1 base from V and 2 bases from J, leaving 12 bases between. The CDR3 coding sequence is TGTGCCAGCTCACCACTGAACACAGGGCCTGGGGCCAACGTCCTGACTTTC. Translated: CASSPLNTGPGANVLTF. The full variable domain, its missing parts supplied by reference TRBV18 and TRBJ2-6, is NAGVMQNPRHLVRRRGQEARLRCSPMKGHSHVYWYRQLPEEGLKFMVYLQKENIIDESGMPKERFSAEFPKEGPSILRIQQVVRGDSAAYFCASSPLNTGPGANVLTFGAGSRLTVL.

This chain links TRBV20-1 with TRBJ2-3; D uncertain. V lost 0 bases, J lost 4 bases, and 14 bases lay in between. This CDR3 spans 15 amino acids. Per the germline V gene, CDR1 is DFQATT and CDR2 is SNEGSKA (reference sequence). The DNA for the CDR3 is TGCAGTGCTAGAGAGAAGCAGCTTTTGGCAGATACGCAGTATTTT. It encodes CSAREKQLLADTQYF.

The chain joins TRBV6-4 to TRBJ2-3; TRBD1 aligns across 9 bases. CDR1 and CDR2 (germline): MRHNA, SNTAGT. V trimming: 4 bases; J trimming: 3 bases; junction bases outside the gene matches: 5. This CDR3 comprises 15 residues. The CDR3 coding sequence is TGTGCCAGCAGTGGAACAGGGGGCGCGACAGATACGCAGTATTTT. Protein product: CASSGTGGATDTQYF.

J is TRBJ2-5 and V is TRBV7-2; maybe TRBD2 (6 bases). Trimming removed 5 bases from V and 7 bases from J, with 20 bases in between. Germline V CDR1 and CDR2: SGHTA, FQGNSA. The CDR3 covers 15 residues. In nucleotides, the CDR3 is TGTGCCAGCAGCCGACGCCGGGACTCCCGAGGGACCCAGTACTTC. Translated, it gives CASSRRRDSRGTQYF.